These T cell receptor beta chains were read from a single sample in a study of naive and memory T cell subsets. One entry per CDR3 protein results from TCRdb running MiXCR on the UMI-ligation and nested PCR reads. Of tens of thousands of distinct CDR3 sequences detected, approximately 10% appear once; the ten largest clones hold around 3.9%. Sample: skin, taken from a tuberculin skin test site. Receptors originate from an adult in good health. The CDR3 runs from the conserved cysteine through the conserved F or W.

v_gene	j_gene	CDR3aa
TRBV2	TRBJ1-2	CASSPTGDNYGYTF
TRBV20-1	TRBJ2-7	CSARGDRAAYEQYF
TRBV29-1	TRBJ2-3	CSVEEGTSGLRDTQYF
TRBV28	TRBJ1-2	CASSLTPGWDNYGYTF
TRBV28	TRBJ2-1	CASRRTSGRGNYNEQFF
TRBV20-1	TRBJ2-7	CSASASGAYEQYF
TRBV10-1	TRBJ2-1	CASSGGPSSYNEQFF
TRBV29-1	TRBJ1-5	CSVQTGGYQPQHF
TRBV5-1	TRBJ2-7	CASSLAGTDEQYF
TRBV6-5	TRBJ2-7	CASSSFYEQYF
TRBV20-1	TRBJ2-1	CSAKQGATGYNEQFF
TRBV29-1	TRBJ2-1	CSVERGGYEQFF
TRBV5-5	TRBJ2-6	CASSLGPYGVSGANVLTF
TRBV7-6	TRBJ1-1	CASSLASGQGSEAFF
TRBV12-5	TRBJ1-1	CASGPQGTEAFF
TRBV10-3	TRBJ1-3	CATNQRRTGDTIYF
TRBV28	TRBJ1-1	CASTEEGLAFF
TRBV12-3/TRBV12-4	TRBJ2-7	CASSSRGTVVGEQYF
TRBV20-1	TRBJ2-1	CSARAILAGGSYNEQFF
TRBV29-1	TRBJ2-5	CSVEPLGETQYF
TRBV6-5	TRBJ2-2	CASSYAGGFGGRELFF
TRBV7-2	TRBJ2-1	CASSLGGSLYNEQFF
TRBV20-1	TRBJ1-6	CSAVGGNGSSYNSPLHF
TRBV2	TRBJ2-6	CASSEGSNSGANVLTF
TRBV9	TRBJ1-1	CASSVLGANTEAFF
TRBV30	TRBJ1-1	CALIKGLTEAFF